This TCR beta chain came from a study of T cells after yellow fever vaccination. Study-wide results and limits: Abundant clonotypes (contaminants from the bulk population) could be present in FACS-sorted repertoires. Booster sampling recovered most clones from primary vaccination (approximately 96% CD4, 88% CD8).

Of note for this clonotype: Antigen unknown.

TCRdb reprocessed the 5' RACE reads with MiXCR, giving one entry per CDR3 protein. The repertoire holds about 580,000 distinct CDR3 sequences, with roughly a sixth as singletons. This CDR3 has 18 amino acids. V trimming: 1 base; J trimming: 0 bases; junction bases outside the gene matches: 7. Germline lookup yields CDR1 SGDLS and CDR2 YYNGEE. Sequencing was performed on PBMCs, taken less than 6 days after the first yellow fever vaccination. The gene calls are TRBV9 and TRBJ2-3, with 11 bases fitting TRBD2. This clonotype was sampled from a man younger than 35 who received the YFV17D yellow fever vaccine. This CDR3 reads CASSVTLAGATSTDTQYF. In DNA form, the CDR3 reads TGTGCCAGCAGCGTAACACTAGCGGGGGCCACTAGCACAGATACGCAGTATTTT.